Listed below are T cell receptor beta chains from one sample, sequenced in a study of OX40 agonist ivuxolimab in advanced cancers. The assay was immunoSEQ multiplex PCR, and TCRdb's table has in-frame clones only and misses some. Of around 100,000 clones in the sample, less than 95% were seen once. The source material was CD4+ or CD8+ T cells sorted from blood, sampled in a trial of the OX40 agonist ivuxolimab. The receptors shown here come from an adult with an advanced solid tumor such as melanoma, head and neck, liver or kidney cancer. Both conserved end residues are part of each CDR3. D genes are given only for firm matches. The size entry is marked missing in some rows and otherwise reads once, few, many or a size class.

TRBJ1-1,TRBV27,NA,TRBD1,CASSLSGQTTEAFF,TGTGCCAGCAGTTTATCGGGACAGACAACTGAAGCTTTCTTT
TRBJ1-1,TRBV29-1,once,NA,CSSDSHRNTEAFF,TGCAGCTCTGACAGTCATCGGAACACTGAAGCTTTCTTT
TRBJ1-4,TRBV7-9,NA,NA,CASSLYRGVTEKLFF,TGTGCCAGCAGCTTATACCGAGGGGTTACTGAAAAACTGTTTTTT
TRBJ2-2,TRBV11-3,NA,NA,CASSRNTGELFF,TGTGCCAGCAGTCGTAACACCGGGGAGCTGTTTTTT
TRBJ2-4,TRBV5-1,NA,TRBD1,CASSLTGGFVKNIQYF,TGCGCCAGCAGCTTAACAGGGGGTTTCGTCAAAAACATTCAGTACTTC
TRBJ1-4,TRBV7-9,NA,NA,CASSLVAPWGRGEKLFF,TGTGCCAGCAGCTTAGTAGCCCCCTGGGGACGGGGTGAAAAACTGTTTTTT
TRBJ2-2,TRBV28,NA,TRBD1,CASSRVQGAFLVTGELFF,TGTGCCAGCAGTCGAGTTCAGGGGGCGTTTTTGGTCACCGGGGAGCTGTTTTTT
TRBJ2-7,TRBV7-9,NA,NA,CASSPFEGQYF,TGTGCCAGCAGCCCATTTGAAGGGCAGTACTTC
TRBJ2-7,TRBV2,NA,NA,CASSTILGQGYEQYF,TGTGCCAGCAGTACGATCCTAGGTCAGGGCTACGAGCAGTACTTC
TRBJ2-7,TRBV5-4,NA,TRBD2,CASSRGASGSLEQYF,TGTGCCAGCAGCCGAGGGGCCAGCGGGAGTCTCGAGCAGTACTTC
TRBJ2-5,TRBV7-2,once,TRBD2,CASSLEGLAGEGRYF,TGTGCCAGCAGCTTAGAGGGACTAGCGGGAGAGGGGCGGTACTTC
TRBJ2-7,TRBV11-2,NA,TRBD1,CASSFTGGVDEQYF,TGTGCCAGCAGCTTCACAGGGGGCGTCGACGAGCAGTACTTC
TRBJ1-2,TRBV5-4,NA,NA,CASSWERGGYTF,TGTGCCAGCAGCTGGGAAAGGGGTGGCTACACCTTC
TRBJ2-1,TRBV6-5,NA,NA,CASRTSVAAYNEQFF,TGTGCCAGCAGGACATCAGTAGCTGCCTACAATGAGCAGTTCTTC
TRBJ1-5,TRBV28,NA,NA,CASSSPPNNQPQHF,TGTGCCAGCAGTTCCCCACCGAATAATCAGCCCCAGCATTTT
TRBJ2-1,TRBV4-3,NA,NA,CASSQEGRDSYNEQFF,TGCGCCAGCAGCCAAGAGGGACGGGACTCCTACAATGAGCAGTTCTTC
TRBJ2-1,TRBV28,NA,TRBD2,CASSSGTRSQFF,TGTGCCAGCAGTTCGGGGACTAGATCGCAGTTCTTC
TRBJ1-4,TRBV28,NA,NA,CASGPRGATNEKLFF,TGTGCCAGCGGCCCTCGGGGGGCGACTAATGAAAAACTGTTTTTT
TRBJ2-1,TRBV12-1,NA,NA,CASSLPGLAASKFF,TGTGCCAGCAGCTTACCGGGACTAGCGGCATCCAAGTTCTTC
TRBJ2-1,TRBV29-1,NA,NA,CSVCPTNYNEQFF,TGCAGCGTGTGCCCGACCAACTACAATGAGCAGTTCTTC